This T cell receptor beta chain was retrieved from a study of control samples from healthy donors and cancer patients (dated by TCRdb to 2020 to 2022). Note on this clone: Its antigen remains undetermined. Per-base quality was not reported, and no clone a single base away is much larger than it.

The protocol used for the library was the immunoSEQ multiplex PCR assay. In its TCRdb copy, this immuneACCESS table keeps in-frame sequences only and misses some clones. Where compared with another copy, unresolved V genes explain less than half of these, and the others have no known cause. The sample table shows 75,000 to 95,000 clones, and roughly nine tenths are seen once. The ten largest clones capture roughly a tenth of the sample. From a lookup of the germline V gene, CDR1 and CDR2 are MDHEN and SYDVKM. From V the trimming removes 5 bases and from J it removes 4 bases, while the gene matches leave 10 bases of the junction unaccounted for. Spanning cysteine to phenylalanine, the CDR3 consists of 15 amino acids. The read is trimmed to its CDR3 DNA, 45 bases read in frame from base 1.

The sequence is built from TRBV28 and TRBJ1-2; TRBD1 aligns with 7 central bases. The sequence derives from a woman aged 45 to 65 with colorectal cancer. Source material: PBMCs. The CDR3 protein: CASSLPTGSGYGYTF. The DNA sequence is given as TGTGCCAGCAGTCTACCGACAGGGTCCGGCTATGGCTACACCTTC.